The T cell receptor (beta chain) under discussion was sequenced for a study of cytomegalovirus exposure and HLA in healthy donors. General study results and limits: In all likelihood, a cluster of highly shared sequence variants was a sequencing artifact. Listed as cytomegalovirus-associated were more than 150 TCR beta chains.

About this clone itself: The antigen is not known.

The PCR had 60 Vbeta and 13 Jbeta primers. Authors' processing steps: Later, an analysis found 80 million or so unique TCR beta chains, and roughly 9.9 million of these were shared. Only in-frame clones appear in the TCRdb table, and some are missing; sequencing was by immunoSEQ multiplex PCR. D and trimming come from the DNA, and the V and J calls and clone size come from that table. The sample lists about 150,000 clones; 80% were seen once. Per germline, CDR1 SEHNR and CDR2 FQNEAQ (reference sequence). The CDR3 has 15 amino acids. Trimming stripped 1 base from V and 5 bases from J, with 14 bases between.

This TCR came from a woman aged 40 to 55 in good health and CMV-seropositive. The chain uses TRBV7-9 and TRBJ1-2, with D unresolved. Sample: PBMCs. CDR3 sequence (DNA): TGTGCCAGCAGCTTAGTTGGAGTGGCCGAGTATGGCTACACCTTC. Protein: CASSLVGVAEYGYTF.